In this sample, the clone carrying this T cell receptor (beta chain) turned up a few times. The CDR3 spans 16 residues. V lost 5 bases to trimming and J lost 0 bases; unmatched junction nucleotides: 6. Germline assignment: CDR1 SGHTA and CDR2 FQGTGA. The data are from a study of early T cells in non-severe SARS-CoV-2 infection. The wider study: Sequencing input comprised bulk RNA from unsorted whole blood; chain pairing was not available.

Attachment of unique molecular identifiers to individual cDNA molecules was performed. Each CDR3 protein is one row after TCRdb ran MiXCR on the 5' RACE reads. The table lists more than 65,000 distinct CDR3 sequences, approximately 13% of them singletons. This chain joins TRBV7-3 and TRBJ1-1; 10 bases are shared with TRBD1. This sequence was found in an adult who was a healthcare worker with PCR-confirmed SARS-CoV-2 infection or an uninfected control (not recorded which). Source material: whole blood. The CDR3 here is CASSLGTGAMNTEAFF. CDR3 DNA sequence: TGTGCCAGCAGCCTGGGGACAGGGGCCATGAACACTGAAGCTTTCTTT.